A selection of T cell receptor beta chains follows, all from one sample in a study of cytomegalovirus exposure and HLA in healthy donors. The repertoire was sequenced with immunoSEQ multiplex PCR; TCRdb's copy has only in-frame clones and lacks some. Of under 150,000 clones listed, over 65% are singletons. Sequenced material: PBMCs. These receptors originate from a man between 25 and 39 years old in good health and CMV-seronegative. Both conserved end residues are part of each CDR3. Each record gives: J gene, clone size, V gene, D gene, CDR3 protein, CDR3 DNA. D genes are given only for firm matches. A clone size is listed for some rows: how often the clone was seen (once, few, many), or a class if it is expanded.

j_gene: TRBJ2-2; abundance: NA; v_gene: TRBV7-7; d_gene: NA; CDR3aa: CASSFLKGTGELFF; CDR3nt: TGTGCCAGCAGCTTTCTTAAGGGGACCGGGGAGCTGTTTTTT
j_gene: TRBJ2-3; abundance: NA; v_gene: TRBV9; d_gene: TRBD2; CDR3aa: CASSVERGLTDTQYF; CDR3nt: TGTGCCAGCAGCGTAGAGCGGGGACTCACAGATACGCAGTATTTT
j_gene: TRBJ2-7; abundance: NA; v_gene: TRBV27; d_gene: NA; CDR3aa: CATQPQGGEQYF; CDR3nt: TGTGCCACCCAACCCCAGGGTGGGGAGCAGTACTTC
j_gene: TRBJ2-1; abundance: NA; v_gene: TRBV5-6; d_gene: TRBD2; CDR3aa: CASSLRTSGIGEQFF; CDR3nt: TGTGCCAGCAGCTTGAGGACTAGCGGGATAGGGGAGCAGTTCTTC
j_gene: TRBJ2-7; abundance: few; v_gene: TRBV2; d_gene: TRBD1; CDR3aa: CASSAWDRDAWEQYF; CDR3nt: TGTGCCAGCAGCGCTTGGGACAGGGACGCTTGGGAGCAGTACTTC
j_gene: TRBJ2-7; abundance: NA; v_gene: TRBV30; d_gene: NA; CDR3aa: CAWSARYEQYF; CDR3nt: TGTGCCTGGAGTGCCCGCTACGAGCAGTACTTC
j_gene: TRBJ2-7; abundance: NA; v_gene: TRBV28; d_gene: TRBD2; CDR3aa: CASSLESSGKYEQYF; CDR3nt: TGTGCCAGCAGTTTAGAATCTAGCGGGAAATACGAGCAGTACTTC
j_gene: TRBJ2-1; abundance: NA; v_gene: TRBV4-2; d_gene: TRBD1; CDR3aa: CASSLRDSPAYNEQFF; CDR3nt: TGTGCCAGCAGCCTACGGGACAGCCCTGCCTACAATGAGCAGTTCTTC
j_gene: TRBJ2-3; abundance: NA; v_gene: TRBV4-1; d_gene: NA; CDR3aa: CASSQQGTDTQYF; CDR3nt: TGCGCCAGCAGCCAGCAGGGCACAGATACGCAGTATTTT
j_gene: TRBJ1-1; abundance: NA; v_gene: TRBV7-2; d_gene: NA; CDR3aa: CASSSRGGSTEAFF; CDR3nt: TGTGCCAGCAGCTCTAGGGGTGGATCCACTGAAGCTTTCTTT
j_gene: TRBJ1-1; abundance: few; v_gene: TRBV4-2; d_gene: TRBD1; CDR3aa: CASSVSGGVGTEAFF; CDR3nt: TGTGCCAGCAGCGTATCAGGGGGCGTGGGCACTGAAGCTTTCTTT
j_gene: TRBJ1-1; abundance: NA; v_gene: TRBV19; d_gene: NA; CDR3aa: CASSMVAGPKNTEAFF; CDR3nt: TGTGCCAGTAGTATGGTGGCGGGCCCCAAAAACACTGAAGCTTTCTTT
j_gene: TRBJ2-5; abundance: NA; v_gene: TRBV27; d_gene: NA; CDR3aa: CASSPRQPRGQETQYF; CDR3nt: TGTGCCAGCAGTCCACGACAACCCCGGGGGCAAGAGACCCAGTACTTC
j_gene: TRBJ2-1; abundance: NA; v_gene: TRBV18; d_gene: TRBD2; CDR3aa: CASSPGTSGRYNEQFF; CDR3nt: TGTGCCAGCTCACCCGGGACTAGCGGGAGGTATAATGAGCAGTTCTTC
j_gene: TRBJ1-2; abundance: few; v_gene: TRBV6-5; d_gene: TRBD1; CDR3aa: CASSKDRGVYGYTF; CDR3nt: TGTGCCAGCAGTAAGGACAGGGGGGTCTATGGCTACACCTTC
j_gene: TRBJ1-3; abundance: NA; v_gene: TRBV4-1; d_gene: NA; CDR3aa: CASSQEPITHSGNTIYF; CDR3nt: TGCGCCAGCAGCCAAGAGCCGATAACTCACTCTGGAAACACCATATATTTT